This TCR beta chain came from a study of blood T cell repertoires in COVID-19. Study in general: There were acute and convalescent COVID-19 samples, and they came from the United States, Italy and Spain. T cells, B-cell-depleted T cells, or PBMCs provided the cDNA or gDNA that served as material.

Per the original methods: By means of reference gene primer amplification, nucleated cell counts were estimated. Sequencing was performed with immunoSEQ multiplex PCR; in TCRdb, only in-frame clones are kept and a portion is missing. That table gives V, J and clone size, and the DNA gave D and trimming. Found here are about 64,000 clones, roughly four fifths of them singletons; the top ten hold 14% to 15%. Specimen: peripheral blood. The sequence was collected from a man at least 80 years old with acute or convalescent COVID-19.

The CDR3 sequence: CASSLGQAANYGYTF. The CDR3, as DNA: TGCGCCAGCAGCTTGGGACAGGCAGCTAACTATGGCTACACCTTC. V and J are TRBV5-1 and TRBJ1-2; possible D gene TRBD1, 6 bases. The CDR3 has 15 amino acids. V was clipped by 0 bases and J by 0 bases, with 9 bases between them. Germline loops: CDR1 SGHRS, CDR2 YFSETQ.